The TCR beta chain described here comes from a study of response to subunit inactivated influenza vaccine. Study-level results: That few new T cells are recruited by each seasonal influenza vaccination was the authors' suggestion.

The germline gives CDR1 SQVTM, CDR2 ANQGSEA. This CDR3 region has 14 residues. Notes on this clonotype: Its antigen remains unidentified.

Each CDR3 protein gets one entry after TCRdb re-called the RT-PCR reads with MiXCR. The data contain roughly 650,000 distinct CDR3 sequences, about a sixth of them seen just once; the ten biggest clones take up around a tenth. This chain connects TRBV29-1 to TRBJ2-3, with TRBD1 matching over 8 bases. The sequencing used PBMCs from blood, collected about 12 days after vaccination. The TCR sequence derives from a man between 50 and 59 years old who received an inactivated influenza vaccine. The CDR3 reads CSSWQGATTDTQYF. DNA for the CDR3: TGCAGTTCATGGCAGGGGGCCACCACAGATACGCAGTATTTT.